The clone carrying this TCR beta chain occurred once. Its antigen is as yet unknown. Measured with immunoSEQ multiplex PCR; TCRdb has only the in-frame clones, and not every one. The table lists about 200,000 clones, around nine tenths of them singletons. The CDR3 totals 12 residues. Germline CDR1 reads SQVTM; CDR2 reads ANQGSEA. V shed 3 bases and J shed 1 base, with 7 bases lying between them. The data originate from a study of cytomegalovirus exposure and HLA in healthy donors. Study-level findings and limits: It was reported that the classifier diagnosed cytomegalovirus status with high specificity and sensitivity in both the original and validation cohorts.

The V gene is TRBV29-1, the J gene TRBJ2-7; TRBD2 is a possible D gene (5 bases). The specimen sequenced was PBMCs. This TCR came from a woman under 30 in good health and CMV-seropositive. CDR3 in amino acids: CSVEGESYEQYF. The CDR3 DNA follows: TGCAGCGTTGAGGGAGAGTCCTACGAGCAGTACTTC.